Each of the 8 T cell receptor beta chains below was sequenced from the same sample in a study of cytomegalovirus exposure and HLA in healthy donors. The assay was immunoSEQ multiplex PCR, and TCRdb's table has in-frame clones only and misses some. The repertoire has over 100,000 clones, about nine tenths of them found once; the top ten carry about 3.7%. Sequencing used PBMCs. All receptors derive from a man aged 25 to 45 in good health and CMV-seronegative.

This rearrangement joins TRBV27 to TRBJ2-1; a possible D gene is TRBD2 (6 bases). V was shortened by 2 bases and J by 0 bases, with 11 bases between the two germline ends. Germline CDR1 reads MNHEY; CDR2 reads SMNVEV (reference sequence). The CDR3 length is 16 residues. In DNA, the CDR3 is TGTGCCAGCAGTTTACGGGACTTAACCTCCTACAATGAGCAGTTCTTC. It codes for CASSLRDLTSYNEQFF.

J is TRBJ2-4 and V is TRBV4-1; weak D call: TRBD2 (5 bases). CDR1 MGHRA and CDR2 YSYEKL come from the germline V gene. Deletions cut 0 bases from V and 7 bases from J, with 16 bases between. This CDR3 is 16 amino acids long. CDR3 amino acids: CASSQDPSGNANIQYF. The CDR3 DNA reads as TGCGCCAGCAGCCAAGATCCATCGGGGAACGCGAACATTCAGTACTTC.

V usage is TRBV4-3 and J usage is TRBJ1-6, with D hard to call. Germline CDR1 LGHNA, CDR2 YSLEER. The V gene lost 0 bases and the J gene lost 6 bases, with 9 bases spanning the gap. This CDR3 is 15 amino acids long. CDR3 region: CASSQDTIVNSPLHF. The DNA for the CDR3 is TGCGCCAGCAGCCAAGATACAATCGTTAATTCACCCCTCCACTTT.

The chain is built from TRBV28 and TRBJ2-7; maybe TRBD1 (5 bases). This CDR3 has 14 residues. V was pared by 5 bases and J by 3 bases, with 14 bases between. CDR1 is MDHEN, CDR2 SYDVKM, per germline. Here the CDR3 reads CASSNPGHNYEQYF. The CDR3 DNA reads TGTGCCAGCAGTAACCCCGGACACAACTACGAGCAGTACTTC.

The genes are TRBV5-6 and TRBJ2-7; D is perhaps TRBD1 (5 bases). The CDR3 contains 14 residues. V lost 4 bases, J lost 2 bases, and 13 bases lay in between. Germline loops: CDR1 SGHDT, CDR2 YYEEEE. The CDR3 is CASSLQGSTYEQYF. CDR3 in DNA: TGTGCCAGCAGCCTTCAGGGTTCCACCTACGAGCAGTACTTC.

This rearrangement joins TRBV11-2 to TRBJ1-2; D may be TRBD1 (5 bases). Germline CDR1 and CDR2: SGHAT and FQNNGV. This CDR3 has 15 residues. V lost 3 bases to trimming and J lost 8 bases, with 19 bases between them. The DNA of the CDR3 is TGTGCCAGCAGCTTTACGGGACGGACTATTAGAGGCTACACCTTC. Encoded protein: CASSFTGRTIRGYTF.

The CDR3 DNA reads TGTGCCAGCTCACAGACCGGGACAGGGGGTAGTATCTACGAGCAGTACTTC. Translated: CASSQTGTGGSIYEQYF. The genes are TRBV18 and TRBJ2-7; 11 bases are shared with TRBD1. Unmatched junction bases numbered 11, after V lost 4 bases and J lost 3 bases. The CDR3 length is 17 residues. CDR1 and CDR2 from the germline V gene are KGHSH and LQKENI.

The rearrangement links TRBV5-6 to TRBJ2-1; D is perhaps TRBD1 (5 bases). Germline V gene lookup returns CDR1 SGHDT and CDR2 YYEEEE. The CDR3 runs to 16 residues. The germline V and J ends were trimmed by 0 bases and 5 bases, with 15 bases remaining between them. The CDR3 is CASSLAGKKPHNEQFF. CDR3 in DNA: TGTGCCAGCAGCTTGGCAGGGAAAAAACCCCACAATGAGCAGTTCTTC.